These 32 T cell receptor beta chains were sequenced from one sample in a study of T cells in Graves' hyperthyroidism and ophthalmopathy. RNA transcripts were the template for amplifying TCR beta CDR3 regions. RT-PCR in the first round (using the HTBI primer set) targeted the TCR CDR3. TCRdb recomputed calls from the multiplex PCR reads with MiXCR, one row per CDR3 protein. Here the sample spans 380,000 or so distinct CDR3 sequences, 13% being singletons. Sequenced: blood. The receptors derive from a man aged 30 to 39 with Graves' hyperthyroidism that later progressed to Graves' ophthalmopathy.

The J gene is TRBJ2-7, the V gene TRBV20-1; the match to TRBD2 covers 16 bases. The CDR3 is made up of 17 amino acids. Germline V lookup: CDR1 DFQATT, CDR2 SNEGSKA (reference sequence). Trimming at V came to 5 bases and at J to 6 bases, leaving 13 bases not matched to a gene. CDR3 sequence: CSARGTSGGAREGEQYF. The CDR3 DNA reads TGCAGTGCTCGAGGGACTAGCGGGGGGGCTAGGGAGGGCGAGCAGTACTTC.

This clonotype was counted at least ten times. The chain links TRBV5-6 to TRBJ2-7, with TRBD2 identical over 7 bases. Germline loops: CDR1 SGHDT, CDR2 YYEEEE. The CDR3 is 13 residues long. The trim removed 4 bases at V and 7 bases at J, leaving 8 bases unmatched. CDR3 in amino acids: CASSRGETDEQYF. The CDR3 DNA reads as TGTGCCAGCAGCCGGGGGGAAACGGATGAGCAGTACTTC.

This clonotype was recorded a few times. In DNA, the CDR3 is TGTGCCAGCAGCCTTGGGACTAGCGGGGGGAATGAGCAGTTCTTC. As protein: CASSLGTSGGNEQFF. The chain carries TRBV7-9 and TRBJ2-1; 15 nucleotides agree with TRBD2. CDR1 SEHNR and CDR2 FQNEAQ come from the germline V gene (reference sequence). CDR3 length equals 15 residues. Trimming took 5 bases from V and 7 from J; bases not matched to a gene: 3.

This clonotype was seen a few times. The chain employs TRBV6-1 and TRBJ2-1; 13 bases are shared with TRBD2. The trim removed 5 bases at V and 8 bases at J, leaving 9 bases unmatched. The germline V gene encodes CDR1 MNHNS and CDR2 SASEGT. The CDR3 sequence is 16 residues long. Here the CDR3 DNA reads TGTGCCAGCAGTAAGGGTGGGACTAGCGGGGACTATGAGCAGTTCTTC. Its protein product is CASSKGGTSGDYEQFF.

In its sample, this clonotype was seen a few times. In DNA, the CDR3 is TGTGCCAGCTCACAAACTAGCGGGCCCACCCAGCAGTACTTC. It translates to CASSQTSGPTQQYF. The V and J genes are TRBV18 and TRBJ2-7; 9 bases are a match to TRBD2. Germline CDR1 is KGHSH and CDR2 is LQKENI. V lost 4 bases, J lost 8 bases, and 9 bases stayed unmatched. The CDR3 covers 14 residues.

This clonotype has ten or more counts. V usage is TRBV11-3 and J usage is TRBJ2-7; D is undetermined. This CDR3 has 16 amino acids. CDR1 is SGHNT and CDR2 is YENEEA in the germline V gene. Trimming removed 0 bases from V and 0 bases from J, with 12 bases in between. The CDR3 is CASSLDVGPLSYEQYF. DNA of the CDR3: TGTGCCAGCAGCTTAGATGTGGGCCCACTCTCCTACGAGCAGTACTTC.

V usage is TRBV12-3 or TRBV12-4 and J usage is TRBJ2-3; D not certain. Trimming took 8 bases from V and 10 from J, leaving 16 bases between them. This CDR3 region has 12 residues. CDR3 sequence: CASQSSGLSQYF. Written as DNA, the CDR3 is TGTGCCAGCCAATCCTCGGGCCTCTCGCAGTATTTT.

This clonotype was recorded many times. The chain recombines TRBV7-3 with TRBJ2-5; D call uncertain. Germline CDR1 reads SGHTA; CDR2 reads FQGTGA. V gave up 4 bases and J gave up 5 bases, with 11 bases separating them. This CDR3 contains 13 residues. CDR3 bases: TGTGCCAGCAGCTCGGCTAGTAGTGAGACCCAGTACTTC. It yields the protein CASSSASSETQYF. Full variable domain (missing parts from reference TRBV7-3 and TRBJ2-5): GAGVSQTPSNKVTEKGKYVELRCDPISGHTALYWYRQSLGQGPEFLIYFQGTGAADDSGLPNDRFFAVRPEGSVSTLKIQRTERGDSAVYLCASSSASSETQYFGPGTRLLVL.

This clonotype was observed many times. V usage is TRBV6-5 and J usage is TRBJ2-1; TRBD1 aligns across 10 bases. V was clipped by 1 base and J by 4 bases; unmatched bases: 10. This CDR3 spans 18 amino acids. CDR1 and CDR2 from the germline V gene are MNHEY and SVGAGI. The CDR3 region has the DNA TGTGCCAGCAGTTACTTTTACTTGGGACAGGGGTTATACAATGAGCAGTTCTTC. It codes for CASSYFYLGQGLYNEQFF.

There are a few counts of this clonotype. The genes are TRBV6-8 and TRBJ2-7; weak D call: TRBD1 (6 bases). CDR3 size: 17 residues. Germline assignment: CDR1 MNHGY and CDR2 SAAAGT. Trimming shortened V by 0 bases and J by 2 bases, and 17 bases separated the two germline ends. The DNA of the CDR3 is TGTGCCAGCAGTTACTCCTCATCGGGACACACTACCTACGAGCAGTACTTC. This sequence encodes CASSYSSSGHTTYEQYF.

This clonotype was detected a few times. The genes are TRBV3-1 and TRBJ1-6; D remains ambiguous. The CDR3 totals 17 residues. The germline CDR1 and CDR2 sequences are LGHDT and YNNKEL (reference sequence). V was pared by 1 base and J by 0 bases, with 10 bases between. The chain's CDR3 is CASSQGYTSSYNSPLHF. The CDR3 DNA is TGTGCCAGCAGCCAAGGGTACACCAGCTCCTATAATTCACCCCTCCACTTT.

CDR3 sequence reads: CAWRSRARGEQFF. CDR3 nucleotides: TGTGCCTGGAGGAGCAGGGCGAGGGGGGAGCAGTTCTTC. This chain uses TRBV30 with TRBJ2-1, with D tentatively TRBD1 (6 bases). The germline gives CDR1 GTSNPN, CDR2 SVGIG (reference sequence). CDR3 size: 13 residues. V lost 3 bases to trimming and J lost 10 bases, with 16 bases between them.

The rearrangement uses TRBV6-1 and TRBJ2-1, with TRBD1 identical over 12 bases. The V segment lost 6 bases and the J segment 0 bases; nucleotides outside the gene matches: 6. CDR3 length: 17 residues. The germline V gene has CDR1 MNHNS and CDR2 SASEGT. CDR3 nucleotides: TGTGCCAGCAGGCGGGACAGGGGGCCCTCCTCCTACAATGAGCAGTTCTTC. This encodes CASRRDRGPSSYNEQFF.

V gene TRBV27 combines with J gene TRBJ2-2; D is perhaps TRBD1 or TRBD2 (6 bases each). The CDR3 length is 16 residues. Germline CDR1 is MNHEY and CDR2 is SMNVEV (reference sequence). Trimming removed 6 bases from V and 6 bases from J, with 20 bases in between. The CDR3 DNA sequence: TGTGCCAGCAGCCGAGTTCGTGTAGGGGGGCCCGGGGAGCTGTTTTTT. This sequence encodes CASSRVRVGGPGELFF.

This clonotype was recorded many times. The chain joins TRBV29-1 to TRBJ1-1; 12 nucleotides align to TRBD1. CDR1 and CDR2 (germline): SQVTM, ANQGSEA. V gave up 7 bases and J gave up 4 bases; unmatched junction bases: 4. This CDR3 is built from 13 residues. The CDR3 DNA follows: TGCAGCGCTCGGGACAGGGGGCTCACTGAAGCTTTCTTT. Residues: CSARDRGLTEAFF. Full variable domain (missing parts from reference TRBV29-1 and TRBJ1-1): SAVISQKPSRDICQRGTSLTIQCQVDSQVTMMFWYRQQPGQSLTLIATANQGSEATYESGFVIDKFPISRPNLTFSTLTVSNMSPEDSSIYLCSARDRGLTEAFFGQGTRLTVV.

Ten or more counts support this clonotype. The chain recombines TRBV9 with TRBJ2-1; D remains unclear. Germline assignment: CDR1 SGDLS and CDR2 YYNGEE. This CDR3 contains 12 residues. The V end was cut by 1 base, the J end by 8 bases, with 7 bases between. The CDR3 spells CASSVFQDEQFF. DNA for the CDR3: TGTGCCAGCAGCGTATTCCAGGATGAGCAGTTCTTC.

This clonotype was observed a few times. The chain joins TRBV9 to TRBJ2-7, with 9 bases identical to TRBD1. Trimming cost V 5 bases and J 6 bases; bases outside gene matches: 9. The V gene's germline CDR1 is SGDLS and CDR2 YYNGEE. CDR3 size: 14 residues. The CDR3 is CASSLRQGGREQYF. For the CDR3, the DNA is TGTGCCAGCAGTCTTCGACAGGGGGGGCGCGAGCAGTACTTC.

About this clonotype itself: With a much larger clone just one base away, this may be a read error. This chain joins TRBV7-9 and TRBJ2-2; D may be TRBD1 or TRBD2 (5 bases each). The CDR3 totals 16 residues. The germline gives CDR1 SEHNR, CDR2 FQNEAQ (reference sequence). CDR3 DNA: TGTGCCAGCAGGGGTGGTCGGGGCCCGAACACCGGGGAGCCGTTTTTT. It yields the protein CASRGGRGPNTGEPFF.

This clonotype was detected many times. V and J are TRBV6-6 and TRBJ1-1; 10 bases line up with TRBD1. Germline-derived CDR1 and CDR2 are MNHNY and SVGAGI (reference sequence). Losses at the gene ends were 1 base for V and 2 bases for J; bases not matched to a gene: 1. There are 15 residues in the CDR3. The CDR3 DNA is TGTGCCAGCAGTTACTTGACAGGGGGCAACACTGAAGCTTTCTTT. Encoded protein: CASSYLTGGNTEAFF.

This clonotype was observed many times. The chain uses TRBV30 and TRBJ1-2, with D possibly TRBD1 on 5 matching bases. The V gene lost 4 bases and the J gene lost 6 bases, with 15 bases spanning the gap. This CDR3 comprises 13 residues. CDR1 is GTSNPN and CDR2 is SVGIG in the germline V gene (reference sequence). In DNA, the CDR3 is TGTGCCTGGAACCTCGGGACGAACGATGGCTACACCTTC. Translation: CAWNLGTNDGYTF.

This clonotype was found many times. This chain connects TRBV28 to TRBJ1-5; 7 nucleotides match TRBD1. This CDR3 has 16 amino acids. V was clipped by 4 bases and J by 1 base; unmatched bases: 7. Germline V gene lookup returns CDR1 MDHEN and CDR2 SYDVKM. In DNA, the CDR3 is TGTGCCAGCAGTTCCCCGACAGGGATGAGCAATCAGCCCCAGCATTTT. Protein sequence: CASSSPTGMSNQPQHF.

This clonotype was observed a few times. The chain carries TRBV12-3 or TRBV12-4 and TRBJ1-4; D gene ambiguous. The CDR3 contains 14 residues. V lost 3 bases and J 0 bases, leaving 5 bases between the germline ends. CDR3 DNA: TGTGCCAGCAGTTTGACGACAACTAATGAAAAACTGTTTTTT. Encoded protein: CASSLTTTNEKLFF.

J is TRBJ1-2 and V is TRBV7-9; perhaps TRBD1 as D (5 bases). This CDR3 is built from 13 residues. Between the trimmed V and J ends, which lost 5 bases and 6 bases, there was a span of 13 bases. CDR1 SEHNR and CDR2 FQNEAQ come from the germline V gene (reference sequence). The CDR3: CASSPWGKDGYTF. CDR3 sequence (DNA): TGTGCCAGCAGCCCCTGGGGGAAGGATGGCTACACCTTC. The whole variable domain, remainder taken from reference TRBV7-9 and TRBJ1-2, is DTGVSQNPRHKITKRGQNVTFRCDPISEHNRLYWYRQTLGQGPEFLTYFQNEAQLEKSRLLSDRFSAERPKGSFSTLEIQRTEQGDSAMYLCASSPWGKDGYTFGSGTRLTVV.

The chain has TRBV12-3 or TRBV12-4 and TRBJ2-1; D unresolved. The CDR3 length is 12 residues. V was shortened by 0 bases and J by 10 bases, with 7 bases between the two germline ends. The CDR3 spells CASSLAPQEQFF. The CDR3 region has the DNA TGTGCCAGCAGTTTAGCCCCCCAGGAGCAGTTCTTC.

This clonotype was observed a handful of times. The chain couples TRBV3-1 to TRBJ2-3; 11 nucleotides match TRBD2. CDR1 and CDR2 (germline): LGHDT, YNNKEL (reference sequence). Germline trimming cut 6 bases from V and 3 bases from J; bases unmatched to any gene: 17. The CDR3 loop spans 19 amino acids. CDR3: CASSGWALAGGPRTDTQYF. DNA for the CDR3: TGTGCCAGCAGTGGTTGGGCGCTAGCGGGGGGCCCCAGGACAGATACGCAGTATTTT.

This chain uses TRBV7-9 with TRBJ2-1; 7 positions agree with TRBD1. The J segment lost 6 bases and the V segment lost 4 bases, leaving 9 bases of the junction unmatched. CDR1 is SEHNR, CDR2 FQNEAQ, per germline (reference sequence). The CDR3 runs 15 residues. The CDR3 bases are TGTGCCAGCAGCTCCCGGGACAGCCCCTTCAATGAGCAGTTCTTC. Translation gives CASSSRDSPFNEQFF.

The chain joins TRBV7-9 to TRBJ2-3; D is ambiguous. V lost 0 bases and J lost 0, with 10 bases in between. Per the germline V gene, CDR1 is SEHNR and CDR2 is FQNEAQ (reference sequence). The CDR3 runs 16 residues. CDR3 bases: TGTGCCAGCAGCTTAGCGACGGCTAAAAGCACAGATACGCAGTATTTT. Its translation is CASSLATAKSTDTQYF.

The J gene is TRBJ2-5, the V gene TRBV20-1; unclear D gene. CDR1 is DFQATT and CDR2 is SNEGSKA in the germline V gene (reference sequence). V was clipped by 6 bases and J by 13 bases, with 21 bases between them. The CDR3 extends over 12 amino acids. The CDR3 here is CSAAGPTYGGYF. The CDR3 DNA is TGCAGTGCCGCAGGACCGACTTACGGTGGGTACTTC.

The chain combines TRBV18 with TRBJ2-5; tentative D call: TRBD1 (6 bases). The CDR3 extends over 13 amino acids. V gave up 6 bases and J gave up 5 bases, with 13 bases separating them. Germline loops: CDR1 KGHSH, CDR2 LQKENI. The CDR3 DNA sequence: TGTGCCAGCTCGCCAGGGGTATTGGAGACCCAGTACTTC. Its protein product is CASSPGVLETQYF.

This clonotype has a count of ten or more. The genes are TRBV3-1 and TRBJ1-1; no definite D call. Between the trimmed V and J ends, which lost 1 base and 7 bases, there was a span of 10 bases. This CDR3 contains 13 residues. Per the germline V gene, CDR1 is LGHDT and CDR2 is YNNKEL (reference sequence). This CDR3 reads CASSQVTRGEAFF. The CDR3 DNA is TGTGCCAGCAGCCAAGTGACCCGAGGTGAAGCTTTCTTT.

V is TRBV7-3 and J is TRBJ2-7; D remains ambiguous. Germline lookup yields CDR1 SGHTA and CDR2 FQGTGA. The CDR3 spans 13 residues. The ends were cut back, 0 bases at V and 3 bases at J, with 6 bases in the middle. The chain's CDR3 is CASSLTPGYEQYF. The CDR3 bases are TGTGCCAGCAGCTTAACGCCGGGCTACGAGCAGTACTTC.

This clonotype was seen repeatedly, ten times or more. The V call is TRBV3-1, the J call TRBJ1-5, with TRBD1 matching over 9 bases. From germline, CDR1 is LGHDT and CDR2 YNNKEL (reference sequence). The junction had 9 bases not matched to a gene; V was cut back by 2 bases and J by 7 bases. This CDR3 spans 16 amino acids. As DNA, the CDR3 is TGTGCCAGCAGCCAATATTACGGGACAGGGAGCCAGCCCCAGCATTTT. Its translation is CASSQYYGTGSQPQHF. Based on the CDR3 plus reference TRBV3-1 and TRBJ1-5, the full variable domain is DTAVSQTPKYLVTQMGNDKSIKCEQNLGHDTMYWYKQDSKKFLKIMFSYNNKELIINETVPNRFSPKSPDKAHLNLHINSLELGDSAVYFCASSQYYGTGSQPQHFGDGTRLSIL.